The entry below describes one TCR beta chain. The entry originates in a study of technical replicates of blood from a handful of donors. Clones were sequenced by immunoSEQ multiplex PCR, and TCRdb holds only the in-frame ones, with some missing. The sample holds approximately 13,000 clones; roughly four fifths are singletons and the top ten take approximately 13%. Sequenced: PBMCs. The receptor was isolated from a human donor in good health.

The CDR3 reads CASSEYKGDEQYF. The DNA of the CDR3 is TGTGCCAGCAGTGAATACAAGGGGGACGAGCAGTACTTC. This rearrangement joins TRBV25-1 to TRBJ2-7; D might be TRBD1 (6 bases). V was shortened by 0 bases and J by 5 bases, with 8 bases between the two germline ends. Germline assignment: CDR1 MGHDK and CDR2 SYGVNS. The CDR3 length is 13 residues.